This TCR beta chain was captured by sequencing in a study of OX40 agonist ivuxolimab in advanced cancers. Study summary: Ivuxolimab, an antibody acting as an agonist of OX40 (CD134), was used to treat patients. Hepatocellular carcinoma, melanoma, renal cell or head and neck cancer affected the dose-escalation patients. Of mixed ages from about 23 to 90 and averaging roughly 64 years, the group was 65% to 85% male.

The data were produced by immunoSEQ multiplex PCR, yet TCRdb's version contains in-frame clones alone and is incomplete. The sample has around 53,000 clones; approximately 79% are singletons. Looked up from germline, CDR1 is SGHTA and CDR2 is FQGNSA. The J segment lost 3 bases and the V segment lost 4 bases, leaving 5 bases of the junction unmatched. The CDR3 has 15 residues. The clonotype originates from an adult with an advanced solid tumor such as melanoma, head and neck, liver or kidney cancer. This sequence joins TRBV7-2 and TRBJ1-4; 7 bases match TRBD1. Sequencing used CD4+ or CD8+ T cells sorted from blood, obtained in a trial of the OX40 agonist ivuxolimab. CDR3 loop: CASSSNRGPNEKLFF. In nucleotides, the CDR3 is TGTGCCAGCAGCTCCAACAGGGGACCTAATGAAAAACTGTTTTTT.